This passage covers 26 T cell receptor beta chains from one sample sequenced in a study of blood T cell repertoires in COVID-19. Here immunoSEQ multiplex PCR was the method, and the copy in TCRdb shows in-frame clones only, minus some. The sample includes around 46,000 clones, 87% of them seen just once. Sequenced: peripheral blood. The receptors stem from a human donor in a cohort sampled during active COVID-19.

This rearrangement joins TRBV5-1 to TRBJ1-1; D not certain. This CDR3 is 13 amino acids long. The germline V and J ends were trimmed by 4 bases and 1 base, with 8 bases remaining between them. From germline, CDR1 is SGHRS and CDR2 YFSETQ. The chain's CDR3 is CASSLKRNTEAFF. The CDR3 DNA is TGCGCCAGCAGCCTAAAGAGGAACACTGAAGCTTTCTTT.

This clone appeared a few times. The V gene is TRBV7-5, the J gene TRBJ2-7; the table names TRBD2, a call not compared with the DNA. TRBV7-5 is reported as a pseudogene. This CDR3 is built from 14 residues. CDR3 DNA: TGTGTCAGAAGCCGTCGAGCGGATTCCTACGAGCAGTACTTC. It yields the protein CVRSRRADSYEQYF.

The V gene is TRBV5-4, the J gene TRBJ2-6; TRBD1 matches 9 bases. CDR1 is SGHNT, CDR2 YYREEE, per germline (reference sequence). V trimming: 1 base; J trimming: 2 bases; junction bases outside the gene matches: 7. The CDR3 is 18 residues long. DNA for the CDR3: TGTGCCAGCAGCTTGCCAGGACAGGGGAGCACTGGGGCCAACGTCCTGACTTTC. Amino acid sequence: CASSLPGQGSTGANVLTF.

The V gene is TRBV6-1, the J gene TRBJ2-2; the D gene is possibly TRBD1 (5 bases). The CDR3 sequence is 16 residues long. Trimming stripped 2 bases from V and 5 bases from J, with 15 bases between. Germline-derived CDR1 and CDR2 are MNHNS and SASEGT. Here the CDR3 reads CASSEKGPDLTGELFF. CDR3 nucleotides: TGTGCCAGCAGTGAAAAGGGGCCAGACCTAACCGGGGAGCTGTTTTTT.

The CDR3 reads CASSFRGRITEAFF. CDR3 in DNA: TGTGCCAGCAGCTTCAGGGGGCGCATCACTGAAGCTTTCTTT. V is TRBV7-9 and J is TRBJ1-1; TRBD1 aligns across 8 bases. The CDR3 has 14 residues. In germline, CDR1 is SEHNR, CDR2 FQNEAQ (reference sequence). V lost 3 bases and J lost 4; bases outside the gene matches: 4.

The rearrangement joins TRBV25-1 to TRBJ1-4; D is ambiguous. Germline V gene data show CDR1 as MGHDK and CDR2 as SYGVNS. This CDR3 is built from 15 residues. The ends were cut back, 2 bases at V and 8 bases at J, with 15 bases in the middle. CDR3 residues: CASSERGLTEEKLFF. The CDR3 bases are TGTGCCAGCAGTGAACGAGGACTGACGGAGGAAAAACTGTTTTTT.

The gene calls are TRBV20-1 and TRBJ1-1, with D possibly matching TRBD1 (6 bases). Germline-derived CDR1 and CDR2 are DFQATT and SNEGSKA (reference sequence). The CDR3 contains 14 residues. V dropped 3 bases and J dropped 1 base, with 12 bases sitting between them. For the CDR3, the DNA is TGCAGTGCTAGTGATCGCAGGGGGAACACTGAAGCTTTCTTT. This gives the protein CSASDRRGNTEAFF.

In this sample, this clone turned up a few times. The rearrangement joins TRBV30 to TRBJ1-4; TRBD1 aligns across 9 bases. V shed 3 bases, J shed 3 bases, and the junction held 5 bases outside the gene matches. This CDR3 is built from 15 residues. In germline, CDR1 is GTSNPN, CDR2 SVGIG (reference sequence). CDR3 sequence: CAWSRTGASNEKLFF. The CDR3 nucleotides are TGTGCCTGGAGCAGGACAGGGGCTTCTAATGAAAAACTGTTTTTT.

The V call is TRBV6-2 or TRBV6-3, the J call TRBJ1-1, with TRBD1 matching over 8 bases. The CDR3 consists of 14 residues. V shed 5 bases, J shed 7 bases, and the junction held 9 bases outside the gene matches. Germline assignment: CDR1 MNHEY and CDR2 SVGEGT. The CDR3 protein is CASSKDRVKNEAFF. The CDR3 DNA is TGTGCCAGCAGTAAGGACAGGGTGAAAAATGAAGCTTTCTTT.

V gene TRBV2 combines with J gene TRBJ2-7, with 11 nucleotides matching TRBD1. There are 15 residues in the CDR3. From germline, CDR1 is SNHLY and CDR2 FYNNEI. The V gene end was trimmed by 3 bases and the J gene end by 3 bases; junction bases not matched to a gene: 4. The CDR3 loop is CASSDPGQGGYEQYF. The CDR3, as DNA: TGTGCCAGCAGTGACCCGGGACAGGGGGGCTACGAGCAGTACTTC.

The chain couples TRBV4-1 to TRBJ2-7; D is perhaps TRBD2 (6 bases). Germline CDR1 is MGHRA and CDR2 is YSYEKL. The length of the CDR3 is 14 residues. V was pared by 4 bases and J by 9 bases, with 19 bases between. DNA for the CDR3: TGCGCCAGCAGCCCGGGGGAGGTCTCAAAGGGGCAGTACTTC. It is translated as CASSPGEVSKGQYF.

DNA of the CDR3: TGCAGCGTTGAAGGTGGGCGGGAAGGCGAGCAGTACTTC. It is translated as CSVEGGREGEQYF. V and J are TRBV29-1 and TRBJ2-7; a weak D match, TRBD2 (6 bases). Trimming took off 1 base at V and 6 bases at J, with 13 bases between the two ends. The length of the CDR3 is 13 residues. Looked up from germline, CDR1 is SQVTM and CDR2 is ANQGSEA.

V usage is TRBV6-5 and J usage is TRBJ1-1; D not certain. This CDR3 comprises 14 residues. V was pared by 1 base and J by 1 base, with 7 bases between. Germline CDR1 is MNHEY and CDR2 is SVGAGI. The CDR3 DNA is TGTGCCAGCAGTTACTTGCCAGGGAACACTGAAGCTTTCTTT. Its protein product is CASSYLPGNTEAFF.

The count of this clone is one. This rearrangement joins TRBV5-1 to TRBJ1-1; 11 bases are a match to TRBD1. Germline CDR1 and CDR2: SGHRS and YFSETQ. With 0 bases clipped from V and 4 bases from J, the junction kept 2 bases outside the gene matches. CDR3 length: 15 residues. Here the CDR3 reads CASSLVGQGATEAFF. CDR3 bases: TGCGCCAGCAGCTTGGTAGGACAGGGGGCCACTGAAGCTTTCTTT. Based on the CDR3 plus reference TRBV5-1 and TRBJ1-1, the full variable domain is KAGVTQTPRYLIKTRGQQVTLSCSPISGHRSVSWYQQTPGQGLQFLFEYFSETQRNKGNFPGRFSGRQFSNSRSEMNVSTLELGDSALYLCASSLVGQGATEAFFGQGTRLTVV.

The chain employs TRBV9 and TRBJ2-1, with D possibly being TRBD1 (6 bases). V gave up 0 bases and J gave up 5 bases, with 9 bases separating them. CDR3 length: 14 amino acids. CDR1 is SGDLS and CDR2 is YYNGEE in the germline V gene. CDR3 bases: TGTGCCAGCAGCGTAGGGACAGCGGACAATGAGCAGTTCTTC. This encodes CASSVGTADNEQFF.

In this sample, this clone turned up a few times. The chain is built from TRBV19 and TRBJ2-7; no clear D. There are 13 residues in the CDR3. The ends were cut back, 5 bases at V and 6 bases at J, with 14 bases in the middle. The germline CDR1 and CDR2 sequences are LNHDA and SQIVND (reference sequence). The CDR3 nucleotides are TGTGCCAGTAGTCTGTCTTGGTCTACCGAGCAGTACTTC. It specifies CASSLSWSTEQYF. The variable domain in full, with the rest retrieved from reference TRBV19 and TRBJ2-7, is DGGITQSPKYLFRKEGQNVTLSCEQNLNHDAMYWYRQDPGQGLRLIYYSQIVNDFQKGDIAEGYSVSREKKESFPLTVTSAQKNPTAFYLCASSLSWSTEQYFGPGTRLTVT.

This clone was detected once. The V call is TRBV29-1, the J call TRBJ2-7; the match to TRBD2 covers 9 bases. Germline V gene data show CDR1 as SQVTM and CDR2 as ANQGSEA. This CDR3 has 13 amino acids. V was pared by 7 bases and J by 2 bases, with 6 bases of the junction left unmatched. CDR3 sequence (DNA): TGCAGCGGGGGACTAGCAGGAACCTACGAGCAGTACTTC. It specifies CSGGLAGTYEQYF.

The CDR3 loop reads CASSKPNRDTYEQYF. The CDR3 nucleotides are TGTGCCAGCAGCAAACCCAACAGGGACACCTACGAGCAGTACTTC. The chain recombines TRBV21-1 with TRBJ2-7; TRBD1, the D gene given by the table, was not confirmed from the DNA. TRBV21-1 is reported as a pseudogene. This CDR3 is built from 15 residues.

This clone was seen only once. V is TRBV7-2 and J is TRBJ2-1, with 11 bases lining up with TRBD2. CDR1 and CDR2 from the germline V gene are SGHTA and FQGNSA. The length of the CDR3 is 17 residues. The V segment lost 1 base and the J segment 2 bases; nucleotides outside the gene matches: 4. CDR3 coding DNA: TGTGCCAGCAGCTTAGGGCTAGCGGGGGGCACCTACAATGAGCAGTTCTTC. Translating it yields CASSLGLAGGTYNEQFF.

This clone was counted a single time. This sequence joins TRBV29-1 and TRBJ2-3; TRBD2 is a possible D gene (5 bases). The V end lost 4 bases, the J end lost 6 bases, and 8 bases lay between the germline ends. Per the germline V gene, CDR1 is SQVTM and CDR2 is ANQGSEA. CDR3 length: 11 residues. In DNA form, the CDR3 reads TGCAGCGTTGGGAGGTTCGATACGCAGTATTTT. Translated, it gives CSVGRFDTQYF.

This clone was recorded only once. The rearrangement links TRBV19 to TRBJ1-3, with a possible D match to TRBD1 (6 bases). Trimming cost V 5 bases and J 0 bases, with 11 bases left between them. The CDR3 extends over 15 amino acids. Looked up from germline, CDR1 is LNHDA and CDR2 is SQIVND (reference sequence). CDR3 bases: TGTGCCAGTAGTGAGGGACACCCCTCTGGAAACACCATATATTTT. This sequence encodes CASSEGHPSGNTIYF.

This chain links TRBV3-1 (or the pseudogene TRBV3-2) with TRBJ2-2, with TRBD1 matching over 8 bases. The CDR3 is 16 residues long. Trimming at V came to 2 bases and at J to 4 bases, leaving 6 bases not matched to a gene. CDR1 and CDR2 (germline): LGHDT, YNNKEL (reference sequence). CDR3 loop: CASSQYAQGATGELFF. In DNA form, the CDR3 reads TGTGCCAGCAGCCAATATGCTCAGGGGGCCACCGGGGAGCTGTTTTTT.

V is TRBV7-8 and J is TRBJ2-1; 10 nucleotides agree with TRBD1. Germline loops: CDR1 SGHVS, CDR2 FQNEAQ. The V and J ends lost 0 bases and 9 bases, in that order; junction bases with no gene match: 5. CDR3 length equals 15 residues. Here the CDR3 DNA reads TGTGCCAGCAGCTTAGCATTGGGACAGGGGTCTGAGCAGTTCTTC. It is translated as CASSLALGQGSEQFF.

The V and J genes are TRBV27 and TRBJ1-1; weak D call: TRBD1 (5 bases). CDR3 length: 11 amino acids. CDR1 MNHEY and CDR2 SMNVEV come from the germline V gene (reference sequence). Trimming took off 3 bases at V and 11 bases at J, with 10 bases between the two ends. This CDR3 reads CASSFGGRAFF. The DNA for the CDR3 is TGTGCCAGCAGTTTCGGGGGAAGGGCTTTCTTT.

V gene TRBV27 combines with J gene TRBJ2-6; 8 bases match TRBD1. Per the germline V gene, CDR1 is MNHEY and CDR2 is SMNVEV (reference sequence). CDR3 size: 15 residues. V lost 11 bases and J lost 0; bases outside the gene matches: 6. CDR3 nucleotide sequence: TGTGCCGTGGGACAGGTTGGCTCTGGGGCCAACGTCCTGACTTTC. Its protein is CAVGQVGSGANVLTF.

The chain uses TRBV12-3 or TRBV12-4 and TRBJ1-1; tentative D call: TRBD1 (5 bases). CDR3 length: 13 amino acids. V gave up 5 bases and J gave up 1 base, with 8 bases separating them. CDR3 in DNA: TGTGCCAGCAGTATAGACAGGAACACTGAAGCTTTCTTT. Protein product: CASSIDRNTEAFF.